One sample yielded the 17 T cell receptor beta chains listed below, sequenced in a study of a mutant IDH1 vaccine in newly diagnosed glioma. Time point meaning: baseline, week 1 (first vaccination visit). Described treatment: pre-vaccination baseline after standard-of-care therapy. The method was immunoSEQ multiplex PCR; TCRdb's version includes in-frame clones alone and lacks a portion of them. The profile shows over 55,000 clones, over 70% of them singletons. Material: peripheral blood mononuclear cells (PBMCs), obtained from a glioma patient treated with radiotherapy, temozolomide or both. Source of these receptors: a woman in her late teens or twenties with glioma. Some clones in this sample may be carry-over from other donors' samples.

The chain carries TRBV10-3 and TRBJ2-3; no reliable D call. This CDR3 contains 12 residues. V lost 4 bases to trimming and J lost 6 bases, with 8 bases between them. CDR1 and CDR2 from the germline V gene are ENHRY and SYGVKD. CDR3 nucleotides: TGTGCCATCAGTGGGGTAGACGATACGCAGTATTTT. Protein product: CAISGVDDTQYF.

V and J are TRBV13 and TRBJ2-7, with 10 positions matching TRBD2. The CDR3 is made up of 17 amino acids. Germline CDR1 reads PRHDT; CDR2 reads FYEKMQ (reference sequence). V was clipped by 1 base and J by 4 bases; unmatched bases: 10. The CDR3 sequence: CASSLVASGSHQYEQYF. The CDR3 DNA sequence: TGTGCCAGCAGCTTAGTGGCTAGCGGGAGCCACCAATACGAGCAGTACTTC.

The rearrangement uses TRBV6-5 and TRBJ2-7, with D tentatively TRBD2 (5 bases). This CDR3 contains 14 residues. The V gene lost 0 bases and the J gene lost 8 bases, with 14 bases spanning the gap. Germline CDR1 MNHEY, CDR2 SVGAGI. The chain's CDR3 is CASSYSLASTKQYF. In DNA, the CDR3 is TGTGCCAGCAGTTACTCCCTAGCCTCTACGAAGCAGTACTTC.

J is TRBJ2-7 and V is TRBV7-6; unclear D gene. V lost 5 bases, J lost 5 bases, and 16 bases lay in between. CDR1 SGHVS and CDR2 FNYEAQ come from the germline V gene. The length of the CDR3 is 14 residues. CDR3 sequence (DNA): TGTGCCAGCAGCCCGCGAGACCAGTTCCACGAGCAGTACTTC. Its protein product is CASSPRDQFHEQYF.

The chain links TRBV10-3 to TRBJ2-1, with 10 bases lining up with TRBD2. Unmatched junction bases numbered 24, after V lost 3 bases and J lost 4 bases. The germline CDR1 and CDR2 sequences are ENHRY and SYGVKD. This CDR3 has 22 residues. The CDR3 region has the DNA TGTGCCATCAGTGATTACTATCCTAGCGGGAGAAGGAGTAGAACACTTTACAATGAGCAGTTCTTC. Amino acids: CAISDYYPSGRRSRTLYNEQFF.

The chain has TRBV12-5 and TRBJ2-1, with 7 bases matching TRBD2. V lost 6 bases to trimming and J lost 8 bases; unmatched junction nucleotides: 10. Germline CDR1 LGHNT, CDR2 FRNRAP. CDR3 length: 14 amino acids. The CDR3 loop reads CASGIRLAIDEQFF. The CDR3 coding sequence is TGTGCTAGTGGCATCAGACTAGCAATCGATGAGCAGTTCTTC.

The chain employs TRBV9 and TRBJ1-2; D is undetermined. CDR1 is SGDLS, CDR2 YYNGEE, per germline. The CDR3 is 14 residues long. V lost 4 bases, J lost 4 bases, and 14 bases lay in between. CDR3: CASSLETSPYGYTF. The CDR3, as DNA: TGTGCCAGCAGCTTAGAGACAAGCCCCTATGGCTACACCTTC.

The rearrangement links TRBV10-1 to TRBJ2-7; the D gene is possibly TRBD1 (6 bases). The germline gives CDR1 WNHNN, CDR2 SYGVQD (reference sequence). The CDR3 spans 13 residues. The ends were cut back, 2 bases at V and 4 bases at J, with 9 bases in the middle. DNA of the CDR3: TGCGCCAGCAGTGAGGGGCAGGGGTACGAGCAGTACTTC. It translates to CASSEGQGYEQYF.

The rearrangement links TRBV11-1 to TRBJ2-3; 9 nucleotides align to TRBD2. The V gene's germline CDR1 is SGHAT and CDR2 FQDESV (reference sequence). The J segment lost 4 bases and the V segment lost 3 bases, leaving 5 bases of the junction unmatched. The length of the CDR3 is 15 residues. The CDR3 loop reads CASSFSGSVADTQYF. Here the CDR3 DNA reads TGTGCCAGCAGCTTTAGCGGGAGTGTAGCAGATACGCAGTATTTT.

The chain links TRBV6-6 to TRBJ2-1, with D possibly matching TRBD1 (6 bases). The length of the CDR3 is 15 residues. V lost 6 bases, J lost 9 bases, and 21 bases lay in between. Germline CDR1 MNHNY, CDR2 SVGAGI (reference sequence). CDR3: CASSHSRSGAGEQFF. The CDR3 DNA follows: TGTGCCAGCAGCCACTCCCGTTCAGGGGCGGGTGAGCAGTTCTTC.

The V call is TRBV6-4, the J call TRBJ1-3; 7 bases fit TRBD1. The ends lost 5 bases at V and 4 bases at J; junction bases unmatched: 8. In germline, CDR1 is MRHNA, CDR2 SNTAGT. The CDR3 extends over 15 amino acids. The CDR3 region has the DNA TGTGCCAGCAGTACGGACGAGACAGGGGGAAACACCATATATTTT. Amino acids: CASSTDETGGNTIYF.

The gene calls are TRBV21-1 and TRBJ2-2; the table's D call, TRBD1, was not checked against the DNA. TRBV21-1 is labeled a pseudogene. CDR3 length equals 15 residues. CDR3 sequence (DNA): TGTGCCAGCAGCAAAGGACAGAGAAACACCGGGGAGCTGTTTTTT. Translating gives CASSKGQRNTGELFF.

This chain links TRBV29-1 with TRBJ1-1; no reliable D call. The V end lost 4 bases, the J end lost 4 bases, and 13 bases lay between the germline ends. The CDR3 runs to 13 residues. The germline V gene encodes CDR1 SQVTM and CDR2 ANQGSEA. CDR3 coding DNA: TGCAGCGTTGCACCCACTAGTGGCACTGAAGCTTTCTTT. It specifies CSVAPTSGTEAFF.

The chain couples TRBV11-2 to TRBJ1-2; D may be TRBD1 (5 bases). The V end was cut by 4 bases, the J end by 4 bases, with 13 bases between. CDR1 is SGHAT, CDR2 FQNNGV, per germline. This CDR3 contains 14 residues. This CDR3 is CASSSNNGAYGYTF. The CDR3 coding sequence is TGTGCCAGCAGCTCGAACAATGGGGCCTATGGCTACACCTTC.

The CDR3 bases are TGCGCCAGCAGCTCCCTGGGCCCTAGCACAGATACGCAGTATTTT. Encoded protein: CASSSLGPSTDTQYF. The chain carries TRBV5-1 and TRBJ2-3; unclear D gene. This CDR3 comprises 15 residues. The V gene's germline CDR1 is SGHRS and CDR2 YFSETQ. The V end was cut by 3 bases, the J end by 0 bases, with 11 bases between.

The V and J genes are TRBV1 and TRBJ2-7; the tabulated D call, TRBD2, remains unverified against the DNA. TRBV1 is assigned pseudogene status. This CDR3 comprises 16 residues. CDR3 bases: TGCACCAGCAGCCAAGTCAGGACTAGCGGGACCTGCGAGCAGTACTTC. Translation: CTSSQVRTSGTCEQYF.

Here the CDR3 DNA reads TGTGCCAGCAGCGTCACCGGGACTAGCGTCTCCGGGGAGCTGTTTTTT. Its translation is CASSVTGTSVSGELFF. The chain links TRBV9 to TRBJ2-2, with 10 positions matching TRBD2. Germline lookup yields CDR1 SGDLS and CDR2 YYNGEE. Trimming cost V 2 bases and J 6 bases; bases outside gene matches: 7. The CDR3 runs to 16 residues. The entire variable domain, with the rest obtained from reference TRBV9 and TRBJ2-2, is as follows: DSGVTQTPKHLITATGQRVTLRCSPRSGDLSVYWYQQSLDQGLQFLIQYYNGEERAKGNILERFSAQQFPDLHSELNLSSLELGDSALYFCASSVTGTSVSGELFFGEGSRLTVL.